This TCR beta chain comes out of a study of graft-versus-host responses after intestinal transplantation. About the study: Tacrolimus plus steroids were given to all recipients for roughly three years, preceded by anti-thymocyte globulin induction.

The junction had 10 bases not matched to a gene; V was cut back by 4 bases and J by 0 bases. The V gene's germline CDR1 is MNHNS and CDR2 SASEGT. There are 19 residues in the CDR3. Assay used: immunoSEQ multiplex PCR; TCRdb lists only in-frame clones, some missing. The table shows some 77,000 clones, with around 93% occurring only once. The clonotype was recovered from a human patient who received an intestinal transplant, so some T cells may come from the graft donor. The sequences come from PBMCs, collected 98 days after intestinal transplantation. J is TRBJ2-7 and V is TRBV6-1; TRBD2 matches 15 bases. In DNA, the CDR3 is TGTGCCAGCAGTGGGGCCGGACTAGCGGGAGGGCCGAACTCCTACGAGCAGTACTTC. Translating it yields CASSGAGLAGGPNSYEQYF.